This passage covers 5 T cell receptor beta chains from one sample sequenced in a study of patients with pleural tuberculosis. TCRdb used MiXCR to reprocess the reads, holding one entry per CDR3 protein. The sample lists around 50,000 distinct CDR3 sequences, about 7.9% occurring once. The receptor source for this set is a human donor with pleural tuberculosis.

This clonotype came up a few times. This rearrangement joins TRBV29-1 to TRBJ2-5, with D possibly TRBD1 on 6 matching bases. The CDR3 runs 11 residues. Germline V gene data show CDR1 as SQVTM and CDR2 as ANQGSEA. Trimming took 5 bases from V and 5 from J, leaving 9 bases between them. CDR3 loop: CSVHRDETQYF. In nucleotides, the CDR3 is TGCAGCGTTCACAGGGATGAGACCCAGTACTTC.

The sample holds many counts of this clonotype. The chain links TRBV11-1 to TRBJ1-2; D is perhaps TRBD1 (5 bases). Trimming pared 2 bases from V and 0 bases from J, leaving 10 bases between. The CDR3 sequence is 15 residues long. Germline CDR1 and CDR2: SGHAT and FQDESV (reference sequence). Here the CDR3 reads CASSLQGRANYGYTF. CDR3 DNA sequence: TGTGCCAGCAGCTTACAGGGAAGAGCTAACTATGGCTACACCTTC. Using reference TRBV11-1 and TRBJ1-2 for the parts outside the CDR3, the full variable domain is EAEVAQSPRYKITEKSQAVAFWCDPISGHATLYWYRQILGQGPELLVQFQDESVVDDSQLPKDRFSAERLKGVDSTLKIQPAELGDSAMYLCASSLQGRANYGYTFGSGTRLTVV.

This clonotype was detected ten times or more. V usage is TRBV14 and J usage is TRBJ1-2; weak D call: TRBD1 (6 bases). CDR1 and CDR2 from the germline V gene are SGHDN and FVKESK. Trimming removed 4 bases from V and 3 bases from J, with 12 bases in between. The length of the CDR3 is 14 residues. The CDR3 sequence: CASSPGQNDYGYTF. The CDR3 nucleotides read TGTGCCAGCAGCCCCGGACAGAACGACTATGGCTACACCTTC.

This clonotype was seen ten or more times. In DNA form, the CDR3 reads TGCAGCGAGGACTACGAGCAGTACGTC. This translates into CSEDYEQYV. The V and J genes are TRBV29-1 and TRBJ2-7; D is ambiguous. The CDR3 sequence is 9 residues long. V lost 7 bases and J 3 bases, leaving 4 bases between the germline ends. Germline V gives CDR1 SQVTM, CDR2 ANQGSEA.

This clonotype came up many times. V usage is TRBV6-2 or TRBV6-3 and J usage is TRBJ1-4; 8 bases are shared with TRBD1. After removal of 5 bases from V and 6 bases from J, the junction contained 11 bases not matched to a gene. Germline V gene data show CDR1 as MNHEY and CDR2 as SVGEGT. The CDR3 has 16 amino acids. This CDR3 is CASSNRPTGDHEKLFF. Here the CDR3 DNA reads TGTGCCAGCAGTAACCGACCGACAGGGGACCATGAAAAACTGTTTTTT.